These 28 T cell receptor beta chains were sequenced from one sample in a study of T cell changes during pregnancy in multiple sclerosis. Only in-frame clones appear in the TCRdb table, and some are missing; sequencing was by immunoSEQ multiplex PCR. The sample consists of over 30,000 clones, roughly 93% of them appearing once. This specimen was CD4+ T cells from peripheral blood mononuclear cells, taken after pregnancy. These receptor sequences come from a female donor with multiple sclerosis, enrolled in a pregnancy study.

This rearrangement joins TRBV6-1 to TRBJ2-1; 10 nucleotides line up with TRBD1. The germline V gene has CDR1 MNHNS and CDR2 SASEGT. The CDR3 consists of 15 residues. V was pared by 6 bases and J by 10 bases, with 12 bases of the junction left unmatched. CDR3 in DNA: TGTGCCAGCAGAAAGCCGGGACAGGGGACGATGGAGCAGTTCTTC. The encoded protein is CASRKPGQGTMEQFF.

The chain uses TRBV6-1 and TRBJ2-5, with D perhaps TRBD1 (5 bases). Between the trimmed V and J ends, which lost 1 base and 9 bases, there was a span of 12 bases. In germline, CDR1 is MNHNS, CDR2 SASEGT. This CDR3 is built from 13 residues. CDR3 coding DNA: TGTGCCAGCAGTGAAGGGGGCTTCTTGGCCCAGTACTTC. It is translated as CASSEGGFLAQYF.

The chain recombines TRBV7-9 with TRBJ1-1, with 10 bases matching TRBD1. This CDR3 has 18 residues. The V gene's germline CDR1 is SEHNR and CDR2 FQNEAQ (reference sequence). V lost 2 bases to trimming and J lost 0 bases; unmatched junction nucleotides: 9. The DNA for the CDR3 is TGTGCCAGCAGCTTACTCGGGACAGGGGTCTCCATGAACACTGAAGCTTTCTTT. Translated: CASSLLGTGVSMNTEAFF.

The chain's CDR3 is CASSEYTGGGQPQHF. The DNA for the CDR3 is TGCGCCAGCAGTGAGTATACAGGGGGCGGTCAGCCCCAGCATTTT. This chain connects TRBV10-2 to TRBJ1-5, with TRBD1 matching 9 bases. Germline V gives CDR1 WSHSY, CDR2 SAAADI. V lost 1 base to trimming and J lost 6 bases; unmatched junction nucleotides: 4. The CDR3 sequence is 15 residues long.

V is TRBV7-6 and J is TRBJ2-7; 10 nucleotides match TRBD1. The germline gives CDR1 SGHVS, CDR2 FNYEAQ. CDR3 size: 19 residues. V trimming: 2 bases; J trimming: 4 bases; junction bases outside the gene matches: 17. The CDR3 here is CASSLTESRRQGADYEQYF. CDR3 in DNA: TGTGCCAGCAGCTTAACGGAATCCCGCCGACAGGGGGCCGATTACGAGCAGTACTTC.

The genes are TRBV10-3 and TRBJ2-7, with D maybe TRBD2 (5 bases). V lost 10 bases, J lost 7 bases, and 14 bases lay in between. Germline CDR1 and CDR2: ENHRY and SYGVKD. The CDR3 has 11 residues. The CDR3 nucleotides are TGTGCCACCACGGACTTACGAGAGCAGTACTTC. Translation: CATTDLREQYF.

The genes are TRBV7-6 and TRBJ1-2; D possibly corresponds to TRBD1 (6 bases). The germline CDR1 and CDR2 sequences are SGHVS and FNYEAQ. V dropped 5 bases and J dropped 0 bases, with 13 bases sitting between them. The CDR3 runs 15 residues. CDR3 nucleotides: TGTGCCAGCAGCCTTACGGACAGTGCTAACTATGGCTACACCTTC. It is translated as CASSLTDSANYGYTF. Variable domain in full (rest from reference TRBV7-6 and TRBJ1-2): GAGVSQSPRYKVTKRGQDVALRCDPISGHVSLYWYRQALGQGPEFLTYFNYEAQQDKSGLPNDRFSAERPEGSISTLTIQRTEQRDSAMYRCASSLTDSANYGYTFGSGTRLTVV.

The gene calls are TRBV29-1 and TRBJ2-1, with 12 bases matching TRBD1. From germline, CDR1 is SQVTM and CDR2 ANQGSEA. The CDR3 is 13 amino acids. V was clipped by 7 bases and J by 8 bases; unmatched bases: 6. CDR3 DNA sequence: TGCAGCGCCGGGACAGGGGGCTTCTATGAGCAGTTCTTC. This gives the protein CSAGTGGFYEQFF.

This chain connects TRBV5-4 to TRBJ2-7; D may be TRBD1 (6 bases). The germline CDR1 and CDR2 sequences are SGHNT and YYREEE (reference sequence). V lost 4 bases, J lost 2 bases, and 10 bases lay in between. The CDR3 totals 13 residues. The CDR3 region has the DNA TGTGCCAGCAGCACTCCAGGGGCCTACGAGCAGTACTTC. Translating it yields CASSTPGAYEQYF.

The rearrangement joins TRBV7-9 to TRBJ1-5; TRBD1 is a possible D gene (6 bases). In germline, CDR1 is SEHNR, CDR2 FQNEAQ (reference sequence). This CDR3 has 19 amino acids. V was pared by 1 base and J by 0 bases, with 19 bases between. CDR3 in amino acids: CASSLVQGSTLISNQPQHF. The CDR3 coding sequence is TGTGCCAGCAGCTTAGTTCAGGGGTCGACGTTAATTAGCAATCAGCCCCAGCATTTT.

The chain uses TRBV4-2 and TRBJ1-2; D is unclear. With 1 base removed from V and 8 bases from J, the gap between germline ends came to 17 bases. This CDR3 has 15 amino acids. Germline CDR1 is LGHNA and CDR2 is YNFKEQ. The CDR3 is CASSQVVDNGGGYTF. Written as DNA, the CDR3 is TGTGCCAGCAGCCAAGTGGTCGATAACGGAGGAGGCTACACCTTC.

V is TRBV7-6 and J is TRBJ2-5, with TRBD2 matching over 11 bases. CDR1 SGHVS and CDR2 FNYEAQ come from the germline V gene. With V trimmed by 1 base and J by 4 bases, 8 bases remained unmatched. CDR3 length equals 17 residues. For the CDR3, the DNA is TGTGCCAGCAGCTTAGAAGGTCCCCTAGCGGGGGGAGAGACCCAGTACTTC. This gives the protein CASSLEGPLAGGETQYF.

V is TRBV7-2 and J is TRBJ2-1, with 11 bases fitting TRBD2. This CDR3 comprises 16 residues. The junction had 3 bases not matched to a gene; V was cut back by 3 bases and J by 2 bases. The germline V gene has CDR1 SGHTA and CDR2 FQGNSA. The CDR3 DNA reads TGTGCCAGCAGCTTCCTTAGCGGGGGGGCCTACAATGAGCAGTTCTTC. Its translation is CASSFLSGGAYNEQFF.

The chain joins TRBV30 to TRBJ1-5; D gene uncertain. The V gene's germline CDR1 is GTSNPN and CDR2 SVGIG (reference sequence). The CDR3 is 14 amino acids. The V and J ends lost 2 bases and 5 bases respectively, with 13 bases between them. The DNA for the CDR3 is TGTGCCTGGAGTACCGACTCCTTGGATCAGCCCCAGCATTTT. Protein sequence: CAWSTDSLDQPQHF.

The V call is TRBV25-1, the J call TRBJ2-5, with a possible D match to TRBD1 (5 bases). CDR3 length equals 12 residues. Germline loops: CDR1 MGHDK, CDR2 SYGVNS. V was pared by 5 bases and J by 5 bases, with 9 bases between. CDR3 DNA sequence: TGTGCCAGCAGTAAGGGGTTGGAGACCCAGTACTTC. Its translation is CASSKGLETQYF.

This sequence joins TRBV18 and TRBJ2-5, with D perhaps matching TRBD2 (6 bases). This CDR3 is built from 14 residues. Trimming removed 2 bases at V and 4 bases at J, with 11 bases between. Per germline, CDR1 KGHSH and CDR2 LQKENI. CDR3 nucleotides: TGTGCCAGCTCACCAGGGGCGGGGCTAGAGACCCAGTACTTC. This codes for CASSPGAGLETQYF.

This clone was recorded only once. The chain combines TRBV21-1 with TRBJ2-7; the table's TRBD1 call for D was not verified on the DNA. TRBV21-1 counts as a pseudogene. This CDR3 has 13 amino acids. CDR3 sequence: CAGPGTGAYEQYF. CDR3 bases: TGTGCCGGCCCCGGGACAGGGGCCTACGAGCAGTACTTC.

V and J are TRBV6-1 and TRBJ2-7; D unclear. V lost 2 bases and J lost 3, with 11 bases in between. The CDR3 has 14 amino acids. Looked up from germline, CDR1 is MNHNS and CDR2 is SASEGT. The CDR3 bases are TGTGCCAGCAGTGAATCTTTTGGCGGCTACGAGCAGTACTTC. Its protein is CASSESFGGYEQYF.

The V gene is TRBV7-6, the J gene TRBJ2-5; D is possibly TRBD2 (7 bases). Germline values: CDR1 SGHVS, CDR2 FNYEAQ. V shed 5 bases and J shed 4 bases, with 26 bases lying between them. The CDR3 is 18 amino acids. The CDR3 sequence is CASSPARGGAKVPETQYF. DNA of the CDR3: TGTGCCAGCAGCCCGGCGCGAGGGGGGGCCAAGGTTCCAGAGACCCAGTACTTC.

CDR3 in DNA: TGTGCCAGCAACAGGGGAGATGGCTACACCTTC. This sequence encodes CASNRGDGYTF. V usage is TRBV2 and J usage is TRBJ1-2; 7 nucleotides align to TRBD1. V dropped 7 bases and J dropped 6; count of bases not matched to a gene: 2. The CDR3 is 11 amino acids. Germline CDR1 is SNHLY and CDR2 is FYNNEI.

The chain recombines TRBV5-6 with TRBJ1-5; D might be TRBD1 (6 bases). The CDR3 extends over 16 amino acids. Germline loops: CDR1 SGHDT, CDR2 YYEEEE. V dropped 4 bases and J dropped 0 bases, with 14 bases sitting between them. CDR3 amino acids: CASSIRTAFSNQPQHF. Here the CDR3 DNA reads TGTGCCAGCAGCATCCGGACAGCCTTTAGCAATCAGCCCCAGCATTTT. Complete variable domain (other parts from reference TRBV5-6 and TRBJ1-5): DAGVTQSPTHLIKTRGQQVTLRCSPKSGHDTVSWYQQALGQGPQFIFQYYEEEERQRGNFPDRFSGHQFPNYSSELNVNALLLGDSALYLCASSIRTAFSNQPQHFGDGTRLSIL.

This chain connects TRBV6-5 to TRBJ1-1; D gene ambiguous. The germline CDR1 and CDR2 sequences are MNHEY and SVGAGI. The CDR3 spans 11 residues. V was pared by 5 bases and J by 6 bases, with 7 bases between. CDR3 DNA sequence: TGTGCCAGCAGTACCGGGGCTGAAGCTTTCTTT. Translating gives CASSTGAEAFF.

The gene calls are TRBV21-1 and TRBJ1-3; the table assigns TRBD1, which was not confirmed against the DNA. TRBV21-1 is a documented pseudogene. This CDR3 is 19 amino acids long. The CDR3 sequence is CASSKFRGDRGKGGNTIYF. For the CDR3, the DNA is TGTGCCAGCAGCAAATTCAGAGGGGACAGGGGAAAAGGTGGAAACACCATATATTTT.

The chain is built from TRBV19 and TRBJ1-5; D perhaps matches TRBD1 (5 bases). Trimming removed 5 bases at V and 3 bases at J, with 11 bases between. Looked up from germline, CDR1 is LNHDA and CDR2 is SQIVND (reference sequence). The CDR3 is made up of 14 amino acids. CDR3 nucleotides: TGTGCCAGTAGTCCAGGGTTGTACAATCAGCCCCAGCATTTT. It is translated as CASSPGLYNQPQHF.

The gene calls are TRBV29-1 and TRBJ2-3; D is unresolved. The CDR3 contains 12 residues. Germline CDR1 and CDR2: SQVTM and ANQGSEA. V was trimmed by 3 bases and J by 1 base, leaving 5 bases between them. The CDR3 region has the DNA TGCAGCGTTGATCGGGGCACAGATACGCAGTATTTT. Its protein is CSVDRGTDTQYF.

This chain connects TRBV9 to TRBJ2-1; TRBD2 aligns across 10 bases. Germline V gene lookup returns CDR1 SGDLS and CDR2 YYNGEE. The ends lost 4 bases at V and 10 bases at J; junction bases unmatched: 14. The CDR3 covers 16 residues. As DNA, the CDR3 is TGTGCCAGCAGCCCACGTGGGCTAGCGGGGGTTGAAGAGCAGTTCTTC. This encodes CASSPRGLAGVEEQFF. The complete variable domain, with remaining parts taken from reference TRBV9 and TRBJ2-1, reads DSGVTQTPKHLITATGQRVTLRCSPRSGDLSVYWYQQSLDQGLQFLIQYYNGEERAKGNILERFSAQQFPDLHSELNLSSLELGDSALYFCASSPRGLAGVEEQFFGPGTRLTVL.

V gene TRBV15 combines with J gene TRBJ1-4; 8 bases agree with TRBD1. Germline trimming cut 1 base from V and 0 bases from J; bases unmatched to any gene: 7. The CDR3 spans 18 residues. CDR1 and CDR2 (germline): LNHNV, YYDKDF (reference sequence). The DNA of the CDR3 is TGTGCCACCAGCAGAGGATGGGGACAGGATCCAACTAATGAAAAACTGTTTTTT. Translating it yields CATSRGWGQDPTNEKLFF.

For this clone: The sample contains more than one DNA sequence encoding this CDR3. The V gene is TRBV2, the J gene TRBJ1-5; a possible D gene is TRBD1 (5 bases). Trimming took off 3 bases at V and 4 bases at J, with 7 bases between the two ends. In germline, CDR1 is SNHLY, CDR2 FYNNEI. This CDR3 is 13 amino acids long. The CDR3 DNA is TGTGCCAGCAGTGATGACAGTAATCAGCCCCAGCATTTT. It is translated as CASSDDSNQPQHF.